This T cell receptor (beta chain) came from a study of breast tumors, draining lymph nodes, adjacent tissues (TCRdb year 2016). Background for the entire study: In breast cancer patients, the study compared the TCR beta repertoires of tumor, adjacent nontumor tissue and axillary lymph nodes. The study was designed to assess the relationships and possible T-cell exchange between tumor, surrounding tissue and draining lymph node repertoires in human breast cancer. Here is what the overall study found, with its caveats: T-cell repertoire diversity in tumors was found to be lower than in lymph nodes but higher than in nontumor tissue, and preferential V and J gene usage was observed. Tumor and nontumor tissue repertoires were found to be significantly more similar in luminal-like than in basal-like breast cancer. The study presented the conclusion that tumor T cells originate in lymph nodes as consistent with a hypothesis, not as something directly demonstrated. A scenario in which most tumor T cells derive from the lymph node and then expand within tumor tissue was judged to be consistent with the data.

Lymph node samples came from the axillary draining lymph nodes of breast cancer patients. The CDR3 runs 14 amino acids, cysteine and phenylalanine included. Only CDR3 DNA is held: 42 bases, read in frame from base 1. CDR1 is given as MNHEY and CDR2 as SVGAGI, both from the germline V gene. Relative to germline, V is 7 bases shorter and J is 3 bases shorter, with 16 bases between their ends. As for this clonotype: Its antigen remains unidentified. The input lacks base qualities; no much larger clone sits a single base away.

TCRdb names Illumina HiSeq 2000 as the instrument used. TCR beta chain libraries were generated through multiplex PCR amplification. The amplified TCR beta chain products were analyzed by high-throughput sequencing. Using fastp trimming at Q25 and MiXCR clonotype assembly, TCRdb reanalyzed the public sequencing data and kept in-frame beta chains. CDR3 protein sequences are deduplicated, and each keeps its most common genes and DNA. This sample comprises about 270,000 distinct CDR3 sequences, about 30% of them detected only once. The top ten constitute under 1.2% of the sample. Sequenced: axillary lymph node tissue. This chain joins TRBV6-5 to TRBJ2-7; tentative D gene TRBD1, with 5 bases matching. The receptor was isolated from a female donor with breast cancer. Some clones in this sample may be carry-over from other donors' samples. DNA sequence: TGTGCCAGCATCAGGACAACTGTTAACTACGAGCAGTACTTC. Translated, this gives CASIRTTVNYEQYF.